What follows are 26 T cell receptor beta chains derived from one specimen sequenced in a study of CD8 T cells in ankylosing spondylitis. Antigen specificity for these receptors is unknown. MiXCR, applied by TCRdb to the 5' RACE reads, yields one record per CDR3 protein. The sample has some 840,000 distinct CDR3 sequences, 12% seen once; the top ten hold about 0.5%. Study results and caveats: Characteristic of ankylosing spondylitis blood, it appeared, was a TCR beta motif comprising several highly homologous variants.

Sequencing was done on a sample of blood, either unsorted or a sorted T cell fraction (not recorded which). These receptors came from a male donor with ankylosing spondylitis.

About this clonotype: An end of the junction does not agree with germline; a read error may underlie this. The chain couples TRBV20-1 to TRBJ2-1, with 9 nucleotides matching TRBD2. CDR1 is DFQATT and CDR2 is SNEGSKA in the germline V gene (reference sequence). CDR3 length: 17 amino acids. CDR3 DNA: TGCTGTGCTACCCTCCTAGTAGCGGGAGTCGACTACAATGAGCAGTTCTTC. As protein: CCATLLVAGVDYNEQFF.

There are many counts of this clonotype. The chain recombines TRBV4-3 with TRBJ2-5, with D possibly matching TRBD1 (5 bases). Between the trimmed V and J ends, which lost 0 bases and 2 bases, there was a span of 10 bases. CDR3 length: 15 amino acids. The germline CDR1 and CDR2 sequences are LGHNA and YSLEER. CDR3 residues: CASSQDWGGQETQYF. The CDR3 nucleotides read TGCGCCAGCAGCCAAGATTGGGGCGGACAAGAGACCCAGTACTTC.

The chain joins TRBV7-6 to TRBJ2-7; D possibly corresponds to TRBD1 (6 bases). The germline V gene encodes CDR1 SGHVS and CDR2 FNYEAQ. V lost 4 bases and J 5 bases, leaving 12 bases between the germline ends. The CDR3 spans 13 residues. The CDR3 region is CASSSQGWNEQYF. CDR3 nucleotides: TGTGCCAGCAGCTCTCAGGGGTGGAACGAGCAGTACTTC.

The table lists this clonotype with a few counts. This chain links TRBV20-1 with TRBJ2-7; D remains unclear. Germline V gene sequence: CDR1 DFQATT, CDR2 SNEGSKA (reference sequence). The CDR3 runs to 15 residues. Trimming cost V 0 bases and J 0 bases, with 12 bases left between them. CDR3 residues: CSARDEGRFSYEQYF. CDR3 DNA sequence: TGCAGTGCTAGAGACGAAGGGCGGTTCTCCTACGAGCAGTACTTC.

This clonotype was counted ten times or more. This chain links TRBV20-1 with TRBJ2-7; TRBD1 matches 7 bases. V lost 4 bases, J lost 3 bases, and 12 bases stayed unmatched. This CDR3 region has 15 residues. The germline CDR1 and CDR2 sequences are DFQATT and SNEGSKA (reference sequence). The CDR3 reads CSATGRRQGSYEQYF. The CDR3 DNA follows: TGCAGTGCTACGGGCCGTCGACAGGGAAGCTACGAGCAGTACTTC.

The chain uses TRBV6-6 and TRBJ2-1; D is unresolved. Germline V gene data show CDR1 as MNHNY and CDR2 as SVGAGI (reference sequence). Trimming stripped 4 bases from V and 7 bases from J, with 8 bases between. This CDR3 spans 12 amino acids. The CDR3 bases are TGTGCCAGCAGTTTATGGGTGAATGAGCAGTTCTTC. It encodes CASSLWVNEQFF.

In this sample, this clonotype turned up a few times. J is TRBJ1-2 and V is TRBV4-3; D is unclear. CDR3 length: 15 amino acids. The germline V and J ends were trimmed by 0 bases and 1 base, with 9 bases remaining between them. The V gene's germline CDR1 is LGHNA and CDR2 YSLEER. The CDR3 region is CASSQETVVNYGYTF. The CDR3 bases are TGCGCCAGCAGCCAAGAGACGGTCGTTAACTATGGCTACACCTTC.

In DNA form, the CDR3 reads TGCAGCGTGCGGGGAGTGGCAGATACGCAGTATTTT. Translation: CSVRGVADTQYF. The chain couples TRBV29-1 to TRBJ2-3, with D maybe TRBD2 (6 bases). Germline lookup yields CDR1 SQVTM and CDR2 ANQGSEA. Trimming shortened V by 6 bases and J by 4 bases, and 11 bases separated the two germline ends. The CDR3 has 12 amino acids.

This chain joins TRBV6-4 and TRBJ2-3, with TRBD1 matching 7 bases. The CDR3 extends over 15 amino acids. With 2 bases clipped from V and 1 base from J, the junction kept 3 bases outside the gene matches. Germline CDR1 MRHNA, CDR2 SNTAGT. In DNA form, the CDR3 reads TGTGCCAGCAGTGACAGGGGGCATGGCACAGATACGCAGTATTTT. Its protein product is CASSDRGHGTDTQYF.

In this sample, this clonotype turned up a few times. The rearrangement links TRBV24-1 to TRBJ2-3, with D maybe TRBD2 (6 bases). Germline V gene lookup returns CDR1 KGHDR and CDR2 SFDVKD. The ends were cut back, 4 bases at V and 5 bases at J, with 12 bases in the middle. The CDR3 totals 14 residues. CDR3 coding DNA: TGTGCCACCAGTGACCGGACTAAGATAGATACGCAGTATTTT. This translates into CATSDRTKIDTQYF.

This clonotype was counted only a few times. This chain uses TRBV7-2 with TRBJ2-1, with 7 bases lining up with TRBD2. There are 15 residues in the CDR3. V lost 5 bases to trimming and J lost 4 bases; unmatched junction nucleotides: 8. From germline, CDR1 is SGHTA and CDR2 FQGNSA. The CDR3 DNA follows: TGTGCCAGCAGCCAGATGTGGGGGGGTTACAATGAGCAGTTCTTC. Its protein is CASSQMWGGYNEQFF. The full variable domain, in which reference TRBV7-2 and TRBJ2-1 provide the parts outside the CDR3, is GAGVSQSPSNKVTEKGKDVELRCDPISGHTALYWYRQSLGQGLEFLIYFQGNSAPDKSGLPSDRFSAERTGGSVSTLTIQRTQQEDSAVYLCASSQMWGGYNEQFFGPGTRLTVL.

This clonotype was seen ten or more times. The chain links TRBV6-5 to TRBJ2-2; TRBD2 is a possible D gene (6 bases). The germline gives CDR1 MNHEY, CDR2 SVGAGI. With 0 bases removed from V and 5 bases from J, the gap between germline ends came to 10 bases. This CDR3 is 15 amino acids long. In DNA form, the CDR3 reads TGTGCCAGCAGTTACTCGGGGGGAAGGACCGGGGAGCTGTTTTTT. This gives the protein CASSYSGGRTGELFF.

Details on this clonotype: The junction departs from germline at one end; a sequencing error may be responsible. The chain couples TRBV7-8 to TRBJ2-2, with D possibly called TRBD1 or TRBD2 (7 bases each). Germline CDR1 and CDR2: SGHVS and FQNEAQ. CDR3 size: 14 residues. CDR3 residues: CASSLGGDSGEMFF. For the CDR3, the DNA is TGTGCCAGCAGCTTAGGAGGGGACAGCGGGGAGATGTTTTTT.

This clonotype appeared a few times. Here the CDR3 reads CSALTSGRAPDTQYF. DNA of the CDR3: TGCAGTGCTCTTACTAGCGGGAGGGCCCCAGATACGCAGTATTTT. This chain connects TRBV20-1 to TRBJ2-3, with 13 nucleotides matching TRBD2. CDR1 is DFQATT and CDR2 is SNEGSKA in the germline V gene (reference sequence). This CDR3 has 15 amino acids. The V gene end was trimmed by 5 bases and the J gene end by 4 bases; junction bases not matched to a gene: 6.

This clonotype was seen ten or more times. The chain recombines TRBV18 with TRBJ1-1; 7 nucleotides align to TRBD1. V lost 8 bases to trimming and J lost 3 bases; unmatched junction nucleotides: 9. The CDR3 consists of 14 residues. Per germline, CDR1 KGHSH and CDR2 LQKENI. CDR3 DNA sequence: TGTGCCAGCAGCCCCACCGGACAGGACACTGAAGCTTTCTTT. Protein: CASSPTGQDTEAFF.

CDR3 nucleotides: TGCGCCAGCAGCCAAGAAGCCGGCGGCACTGAAGCTTTCTTT. Translated: CASSQEAGGTEAFF. This rearrangement joins TRBV4-3 to TRBJ1-1; D remains ambiguous. Germline values: CDR1 LGHNA, CDR2 YSLEER. The CDR3 loop spans 14 amino acids. V dropped 0 bases and J dropped 4 bases, with 9 bases sitting between them.

The chain combines TRBV7-6 with TRBJ2-5; either TRBD1 or TRBD2 may fit D (5 bases each). Germline CDR1 is SGHVS and CDR2 is FNYEAQ. Trimming cost V 7 bases and J 1 base, with 13 bases left between them. This CDR3 contains 14 residues. Written as DNA, the CDR3 is TGTGCCAGCACCCCCCGGGGCAGCCAAGAGACCCAGTACTTC. It translates to CASTPRGSQETQYF.

The genes are TRBV9 and TRBJ2-1; 9 nucleotides agree with TRBD2. The germline CDR1 and CDR2 sequences are SGDLS and YYNGEE. V lost 0 bases to trimming and J lost 4 bases; unmatched junction nucleotides: 14. CDR3 length: 19 residues. The CDR3 nucleotides are TGTGCCAGCAGCGTAGATGGGCGGGGGGGCGTAGGGTGGTACAATGAGCAGTTCTTC. Amino acid sequence: CASSVDGRGGVGWYNEQFF.

This clonotype was counted at least ten times. The chain has TRBV27 and TRBJ1-6; D perhaps matches TRBD1 (5 bases). Deletions cut 4 bases from V and 3 bases from J, with 16 bases between. The CDR3 loop spans 17 amino acids. Germline CDR1 and CDR2: MNHEY and SMNVEV (reference sequence). Written as DNA, the CDR3 is TGTGCCAGCAGTTCTAACCGACAGCGAATCTATAATTCACCCCTCCACTTT. Translation gives CASSSNRQRIYNSPLHF.

The V gene is TRBV7-9, the J gene TRBJ2-3; D call uncertain. The CDR3 has 15 residues. Trimming shortened V by 6 bases and J by 2 bases, and 15 bases separated the two germline ends. Per the germline V gene, CDR1 is SEHNR and CDR2 is FQNEAQ (reference sequence). This CDR3 is CASSRASTFTDTQYF. In nucleotides, the CDR3 is TGTGCCAGCAGTCGCGCTTCAACTTTCACAGATACGCAGTATTTT.

The sample holds many counts of this clonotype. V and J are TRBV5-1 and TRBJ2-7; 9 bases fit TRBD2. The V gene end was trimmed by 0 bases and the J gene end by 1 base; junction bases not matched to a gene: 8. The CDR3 extends over 17 amino acids. Germline-derived CDR1 and CDR2 are SGHRS and YFSETQ. CDR3 sequence: CASSLEAGLAGSYEQYF. CDR3 bases: TGCGCCAGCAGCTTGGAGGCCGGGCTAGCGGGGTCCTACGAGCAGTACTTC.

This clonotype showed up just a few times. The V call is TRBV24-1, the J call TRBJ2-5, with TRBD1 identical over 8 bases. Unmatched junction bases numbered 5, after V lost 3 bases and J lost 3 bases. The length of the CDR3 is 15 residues. CDR1 and CDR2 (germline): KGHDR, SFDVKD. CDR3 protein: CATSDPGQGKETQYF. Written as DNA, the CDR3 is TGTGCCACCAGTGATCCCGGACAGGGAAAAGAGACCCAGTACTTC.

The rearrangement uses TRBV2 and TRBJ2-1; TRBD2 agrees at 11 bases. The CDR3 loop spans 14 amino acids. The trim removed 2 bases at V and 13 bases at J, leaving 7 bases unmatched. Germline CDR1 SNHLY, CDR2 FYNNEI. The CDR3 loop is CASSETSGGPTQFF. The CDR3 DNA reads as TGTGCCAGCAGTGAAACTAGCGGGGGCCCAACACAGTTCTTC.

This clonotype was picked up many times. V and J are TRBV29-1 and TRBJ2-7; D is ambiguous. Germline V CDR1 and CDR2: SQVTM, ANQGSEA. CDR3 length equals 12 residues. V was trimmed by 4 bases and J by 4 bases, leaving 11 bases between them. CDR3 loop: CSVAFDSYEQYF. The CDR3, as DNA: TGCAGCGTTGCGTTCGACTCTTACGAGCAGTACTTC.

This sequence joins TRBV10-3 and TRBJ2-2, with 8 bases aligning to TRBD2. This CDR3 has 15 residues. The V gene's germline CDR1 is ENHRY and CDR2 SYGVKD. After removal of 6 bases from V and 1 base from J, the junction contained 4 bases not matched to a gene. For the CDR3, the DNA is TGTGCCATCAGCCCTCTAGCGGGGAACACCGGGGAGCTGTTTTTT. Residues: CAISPLAGNTGELFF.

This clonotype showed up many times. The gene calls are TRBV10-3 and TRBJ2-1; 8 bases align to TRBD2. This CDR3 contains 11 residues. V shed 10 bases, J shed 9 bases, and the junction held 5 bases outside the gene matches. Germline V gene lookup returns CDR1 ENHRY and CDR2 SYGVKD. The CDR3 region has the DNA TGTGCCACCGGGGGGGTGGGTGAGCAGTTCTTC. It is translated as CATGGVGEQFF.